These 30 T cell receptor beta chains came from one sample sequenced in a study of blood T cells in healthy people across ages. The use of a sample-barcoded 5' primer and a J-beta primer mix characterized a second PCR of roughly 6 to 11 cycles. TCRdb used MiXCR to reprocess the 5' RACE reads, holding one entry per CDR3 protein. The sample records approximately 1.5 million distinct CDR3 sequences, around 35% being singletons. Sequenced sample: blood. These receptors originate from a woman in her 30s in good health.

This clonotype was counted between two and nine times. The V gene is TRBV20-1, the J gene TRBJ1-2; 8 bases fit TRBD1. This CDR3 is built from 15 residues. The J segment lost 2 bases and the V segment lost 0 bases, leaving 5 bases of the junction unmatched. Germline V gene lookup returns CDR1 DFQATT and CDR2 SNEGSKA (reference sequence). The CDR3 is CSARDPGQANYGYTF. Here the CDR3 DNA reads TGCAGTGCTAGAGATCCGGGACAGGCAAACTATGGCTACACCTTC.

This clonotype was picked up a small number of times. The chain carries TRBV6-5 and TRBJ2-5, with 9 bases aligning to TRBD2. V trimming: 4 bases; J trimming: 6 bases; junction bases outside the gene matches: 9. CDR1 and CDR2 (germline): MNHEY, SVGAGI. The CDR3 contains 15 residues. CDR3 DNA sequence: TGTGCCAGCAGTTCCTTTGCGGGGGGGGGGAAGACCCAGTACTTC. Translation: CASSSFAGGGKTQYF.

The table lists this clonotype with a few counts. This chain connects TRBV11-2 to TRBJ2-5, with TRBD2 identical over 10 bases. The end of the DNA fits TRBJ2-7 better, so the J call may be wrong. This CDR3 spans 18 amino acids. Germline CDR1 is SGHAT and CDR2 is FQNNGV. CDR3 region: CASSLRLRTSGPTGEQYF. DNA of the CDR3: TGTGCCAGCAGCTTAAGATTACGGACTAGCGGACCCACGGGCGAGCAGTACTTC.

A note on this clonotype: It is likely a read error, because the conserved phenylalanine at the end of the CDR3 is missing. The rearrangement links TRBV20-1 to TRBJ1-6, with D perhaps matching TRBD1 (5 bases). The germline V gene encodes CDR1 DFQATT and CDR2 SNEGSKA (reference sequence). The CDR3 covers 13 residues. The CDR3 DNA is TGCAGTGCGGGGGTCTCCGATAATTCACCCCTCCACTTG. The encoded protein is CSAGVSDNSPLHL.

This clonotype showed up just a few times. The CDR3 DNA sequence: TGTGCCAGCAGCTTAGACCGGACAGGCTATGGCTACACCTTC. Translated: CASSLDRTGYGYTF. V is TRBV7-9 and J is TRBJ1-2; the match to TRBD1 covers 7 bases. Germline CDR1 and CDR2: SEHNR and FQNEAQ (reference sequence). The CDR3 runs to 14 residues. V lost 1 base and J lost 4; bases outside the gene matches: 3.

The chain recombines TRBV12-3 or TRBV12-4 with TRBJ2-1, with TRBD2 matching over 7 bases. The CDR3 consists of 15 residues. The V segment lost 3 bases and the J segment 3 bases; nucleotides outside the gene matches: 5. CDR3 nucleotides: TGTGCCAGCAGTTTGAAAGCGGGGCTCTACAATGAGCAGTTCTTC. The encoded protein is CASSLKAGLYNEQFF.

This clonotype was counted a few times. The chain couples TRBV6-1 to TRBJ1-2; D not resolved. The CDR3 spans 12 residues. The V gene lost 4 bases and the J gene lost 7 bases, with 10 bases spanning the gap. Germline V gene data show CDR1 as MNHNS and CDR2 as SASEGT. The CDR3 DNA sequence: TGTGCCAGCAGTGGCGGGAGGACTGGCTACACCTTC. Translating it yields CASSGGRTGYTF.

V gene TRBV2 combines with J gene TRBJ1-5; D gene ambiguous. CDR3 length: 15 residues. Trimming pared 7 bases from V and 1 base from J, leaving 14 bases between. Germline CDR1 and CDR2: SNHLY and FYNNEI. The CDR3, as DNA: TGTGCCAGCACCTACAGACACCGAAGCAATCAGCCCCAGCATTTT. It codes for CASTYRHRSNQPQHF.

This clonotype was detected a few times. V and J are TRBV4-1 and TRBJ2-4; TRBD1 agrees at 7 bases. Germline loops: CDR1 MGHRA, CDR2 YSYEKL. The CDR3 is 15 residues long. Trimming cost V 5 bases and J 11 bases; bases outside gene matches: 15. The CDR3 DNA reads as TGCGCCAGCAGCGCCCACAGGGGACCCTCGGCATTTCAGTACTTC. Protein sequence: CASSAHRGPSAFQYF.

This clonotype has only a few counts. The J gene is TRBJ2-7, the V gene TRBV7-2; TRBD1 aligns across 9 bases. Germline trimming cut 5 bases from V and 1 base from J; bases unmatched to any gene: 6. Germline V gene data show CDR1 as SGHTA and CDR2 as FQGNSA. The CDR3 contains 15 residues. CDR3 sequence (DNA): TGTGCCAGCAGCCACTTGGACAGGGGATCCTACGAGCAGTACTTC. Amino acids: CASSHLDRGSYEQYF.

The rearrangement joins TRBV20-1 to TRBJ1-5; D remains unclear. Trimming stripped 7 bases from V and 4 bases from J, with 17 bases between. The CDR3 has 14 amino acids. CDR1 is DFQATT and CDR2 is SNEGSKA in the germline V gene (reference sequence). In nucleotides, the CDR3 is TGCAGTGTACCATTAGGAACGGGTAATCAGCCCCAGCATTTT. Its translation is CSVPLGTGNQPQHF.

This clonotype was recorded a few times. The rearrangement joins TRBV6-6 to TRBJ1-1; a possible D gene is TRBD1 (5 bases). The CDR3 is 15 residues long. Germline lookup yields CDR1 MNHNY and CDR2 SVGAGI (reference sequence). V was trimmed by 7 bases and J by 0 bases, leaving 15 bases between them. The CDR3 nucleotides are TGTGCCAGCACCAACCGGGACGGCCTGAACACTGAAGCTTTCTTT. Its translation: CASTNRDGLNTEAFF.

This clonotype has only a few counts. The rearrangement links TRBV24-1 to TRBJ2-3; 8 bases are shared with TRBD1. There are 13 residues in the CDR3. V shed 9 bases and J 3 bases; nucleotides not matched to a gene: 4. Germline CDR1 and CDR2: KGHDR and SFDVKD. CDR3 residues: CATGRQGTDTQYF. In DNA, the CDR3 is TGTGCCACCGGAAGACAGGGGACAGATACGCAGTATTTT.

CDR3 nucleotide sequence: TGCGCCAGCAGCCAAGTCGTGTCCAGCGGGTCGCCCGAGCAGTACTTC. Translating gives CASSQVVSSGSPEQYF. The V call is TRBV4-1, the J call TRBJ2-7; tentative D call: TRBD2 (6 bases). The CDR3 contains 16 residues. Trimming shortened V by 1 base and J by 6 bases, and 19 bases separated the two germline ends. Per germline, CDR1 MGHRA and CDR2 YSYEKL.

The V and J genes are TRBV28 and TRBJ2-7, with TRBD2 matching over 9 bases. The CDR3 totals 17 residues. The germline V gene has CDR1 MDHEN and CDR2 SYDVKM. V lost 6 bases, J lost 4 bases, and 16 bases stayed unmatched. The CDR3 DNA is TGTGCCAGCAGAGCGGCGAGCGGGAGGCCCCCTCGATACGAGCAGTACTTC. Amino acid sequence: CASRAASGRPPRYEQYF.

At least ten counts were recorded for this clonotype. CDR3 region: CASRGTGTYEQYF. The CDR3 bases are TGTGCCAGCCGCGGGACGGGGACCTACGAGCAGTACTTC. The V call is TRBV4-2, the J call TRBJ2-7; possible D gene TRBD2, 6 bases. V was pared by 8 bases and J by 2 bases, with 13 bases between. This CDR3 is 13 amino acids long. Germline CDR1 reads LGHNA; CDR2 reads YNFKEQ.

DNA for the CDR3: TGCGCCAGCAGGGTTTCCACGTGGGGACCCCTCCACTTT. It codes for CASRVSTWGPLHF. This rearrangement joins TRBV10-2 to TRBJ1-6; D gene ambiguous. The ends were cut back, 6 bases at V and 12 bases at J, with 15 bases in the middle. Germline CDR1 and CDR2: WSHSY and SAAADI. The CDR3 runs 13 residues.

This clonotype was seen many times. The V and J genes are TRBV3-1 and TRBJ2-5; D call uncertain. The last part of the DNA fits TRBJ2-7 better; the J call may be wrong. This CDR3 has 11 residues. The V gene's germline CDR1 is LGHDT and CDR2 YNNKEL (reference sequence). CDR3 DNA: TGTGCCAGCAGCCGGGAAAACGAGCAGTACTTC. It yields the protein CASSRENEQYF.

On this clonotype: The junction shows a germline mismatch at one end, possibly a read error. The rearrangement joins TRBV11-1 to TRBJ2-3; D gene unclear. CDR1 and CDR2 from the germline V gene are SGHAT and FQDESV (reference sequence). The CDR3 spans 13 residues. This CDR3 is CASSSQRTDTRYF. As DNA, the CDR3 is TGTGCCAGCAGCTCCCAACGCACAGATACGCGGTATTTT. The variable domain in full, with the rest retrieved from reference TRBV11-1 and TRBJ2-3, is EAEVAQSPRYKITEKSQAVAFWCDPISGHATLYWYRQILGQGPELLVQFQDESVVDDSQLPKDRFSAERLKGVDSTLKIQPAELGDSAMYLCASSSQRTDTRYFGPGTRLTVL.

A note on this clonotype: One end of the junction fails to match germline, which may point to a read error. This chain connects TRBV27 to TRBJ1-2; 9 nucleotides align to TRBD1. The CDR3 consists of 16 residues. Germline V CDR1 and CDR2: MNHEY, SMNVEV (reference sequence). This CDR3 is CVSSSSRTGALYGYTF. The CDR3 nucleotides read TGTGTCAGCAGTTCCTCTCGGACAGGGGCACTCTATGGCTACACCTTC.

This chain links TRBV7-9 with TRBJ2-5; D remains unclear. The end of the DNA fits TRBJ2-7 better, so the J call may be wrong. The CDR3 runs to 13 residues. CDR1 and CDR2 (germline): SEHNR, FQNEAQ (reference sequence). For the CDR3, the DNA is TGTGCCAGCACCACCCAATACAGCTACGAGCAGTACTTC. Protein: CASTTQYSYEQYF.

This rearrangement joins TRBV27 to TRBJ2-3, with 7 bases aligning to TRBD1. V was clipped by 1 base and J by 5 bases; unmatched bases: 12. This CDR3 has 17 amino acids. CDR1 is MNHEY, CDR2 SMNVEV, per germline (reference sequence). The CDR3 nucleotides are TGTGCCAGCAGTTTATTCTACAGGGGTTTGATGCAAGATACGCAGTATTTT. Protein: CASSLFYRGLMQDTQYF.

The chain carries TRBV6-5 and TRBJ2-3; 9 nucleotides agree with TRBD2. CDR3 size: 16 residues. Losses at the gene ends were 6 bases for V and 3 bases for J; bases not matched to a gene: 10. From germline, CDR1 is MNHEY and CDR2 SVGAGI. CDR3 nucleotides: TGTGCCAGCAGCCCCCGCTTTAGCGGGGGTACAGATACGCAGTATTTT. Protein: CASSPRFSGGTDTQYF.

V and J are TRBV3-1 and TRBJ2-2; D is unresolved. V gave up 2 bases and J gave up 3 bases, with 16 bases separating them. In germline, CDR1 is LGHDT, CDR2 YNNKEL (reference sequence). This CDR3 is 17 amino acids long. The CDR3 region has the DNA TGTGCCAGCAGCCAATTCACCGGACGGACGGACACCGGGGAGCTGTTTTTT. Translation: CASSQFTGRTDTGELFF.

The V gene is TRBV5-4, the J gene TRBJ2-7, with D maybe TRBD1 (6 bases). Trimming removed 2 bases from V and 2 bases from J, with 14 bases in between. CDR3 size: 15 residues. The V gene's germline CDR1 is SGHNT and CDR2 YYREEE (reference sequence). CDR3 region: CASSLGQPKTYEQYF. As DNA, the CDR3 is TGTGCCAGCAGCTTAGGACAGCCGAAGACCTACGAGCAGTACTTC.

The V call is TRBV28, the J call TRBJ2-1; D not resolved. Between the trimmed V and J ends, which lost 8 bases and 6 bases, there was a span of 8 bases. CDR1 is MDHEN and CDR2 is SYDVKM in the germline V gene. This CDR3 is built from 11 residues. The CDR3 here is CASAECNEQFF. The CDR3 DNA is TGTGCCAGCGCCGAATGCAATGAGCAGTTCTTC.

This clonotype was seen a few times. V is TRBV6-1 and J is TRBJ2-7, with TRBD1 identical over 7 bases. The germline V gene has CDR1 MNHNS and CDR2 SASEGT. Unmatched junction bases numbered 8, after V lost 6 bases and J lost 3 bases. CDR3 length: 14 amino acids. The CDR3 DNA reads as TGTGCCAGCAGGAAACAGGGGCTATTCTACGAGCAGTACTTC. Translating it yields CASRKQGLFYEQYF.

This clonotype occurred a few times. The chain is built from TRBV20-1 and TRBJ2-1; 15 positions match TRBD2. This CDR3 is 17 amino acids long. Per germline, CDR1 DFQATT and CDR2 SNEGSKA (reference sequence). V shed 6 bases and J 6 bases; nucleotides not matched to a gene: 12. CDR3 sequence (DNA): TGCAGTGCAACGGGACTAGCGGGAGGAAGAAGTTTCAATGAGCAGTTCTTC. Translated, it gives CSATGLAGGRSFNEQFF.

The gene calls are TRBV25-1 and TRBJ1-2; D uncertain. Germline values: CDR1 MGHDK, CDR2 SYGVNS. The CDR3 has 12 residues. Trimming took 7 bases from V and 1 from J, leaving 7 bases between them. CDR3 in amino acids: CASNDHNYGYTF. CDR3 nucleotides: TGTGCCAGCAACGACCATAACTATGGCTACACCTTC.

This sequence joins TRBV18 and TRBJ2-1; 9 positions agree with TRBD2. CDR1 is KGHSH, CDR2 LQKENI, per germline. The V segment lost 4 bases and the J segment 8 bases; nucleotides outside the gene matches: 9. This CDR3 spans 15 amino acids. The chain's CDR3 is CASSLRREGGDEQFF. In DNA, the CDR3 is TGTGCCAGCTCACTCCGGCGGGAGGGCGGGGATGAGCAGTTCTTC.